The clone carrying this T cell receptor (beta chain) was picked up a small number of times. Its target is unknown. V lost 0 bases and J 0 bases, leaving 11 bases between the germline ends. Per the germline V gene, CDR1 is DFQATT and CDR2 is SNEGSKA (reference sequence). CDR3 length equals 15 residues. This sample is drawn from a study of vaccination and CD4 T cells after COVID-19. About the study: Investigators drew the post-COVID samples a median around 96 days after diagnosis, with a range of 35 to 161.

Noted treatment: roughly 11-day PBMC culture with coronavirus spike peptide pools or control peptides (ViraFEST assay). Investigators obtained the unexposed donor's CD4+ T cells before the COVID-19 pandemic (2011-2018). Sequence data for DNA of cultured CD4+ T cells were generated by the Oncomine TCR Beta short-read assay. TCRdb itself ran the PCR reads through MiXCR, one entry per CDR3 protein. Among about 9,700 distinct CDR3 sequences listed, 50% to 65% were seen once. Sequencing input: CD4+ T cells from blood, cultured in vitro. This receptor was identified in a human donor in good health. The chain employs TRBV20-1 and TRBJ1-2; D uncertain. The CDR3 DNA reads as TGCAGTGCTAGAGATATGACCGTAGCTAACTATGGCTACACCTTC. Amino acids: CSARDMTVANYGYTF.